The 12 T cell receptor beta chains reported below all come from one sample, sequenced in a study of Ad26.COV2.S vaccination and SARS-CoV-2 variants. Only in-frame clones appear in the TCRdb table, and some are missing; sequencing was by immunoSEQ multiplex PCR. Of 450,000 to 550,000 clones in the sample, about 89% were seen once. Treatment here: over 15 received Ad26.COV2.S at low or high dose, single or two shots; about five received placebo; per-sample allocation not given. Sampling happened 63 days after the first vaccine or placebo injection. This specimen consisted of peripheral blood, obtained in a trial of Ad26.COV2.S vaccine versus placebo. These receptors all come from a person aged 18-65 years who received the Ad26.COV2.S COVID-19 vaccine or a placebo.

Written as DNA, the CDR3 is TGTGCCAGCAGCTTAGTGGCCGGACTTAACTATGGCTACACCTTC. Translating gives CASSLVAGLNYGYTF. The gene calls are TRBV11-2 and TRBJ1-2; D unresolved. The CDR3 spans 15 residues. Trimming pared 1 base from V and 1 base from J, leaving 10 bases between. Germline values: CDR1 SGHAT, CDR2 FQNNGV.

The CDR3 region has the DNA TGCGCCAGCAGTCCGCTCCACTTCGCGGGCACCGGGGAGCTGTTTTTT. This gives the protein CASSPLHFAGTGELFF. V gene TRBV4-1 combines with J gene TRBJ2-2, with D possibly TRBD2 on 5 matching bases. Germline CDR1 is MGHRA and CDR2 is YSYEKL. The V end lost 6 bases, the J end lost 4 bases, and 18 bases lay between the germline ends. The CDR3 covers 16 residues.

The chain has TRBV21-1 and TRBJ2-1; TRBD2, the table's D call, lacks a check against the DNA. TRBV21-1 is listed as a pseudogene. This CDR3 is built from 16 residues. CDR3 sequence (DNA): TGTGCCAGCAGCAAAGATCCCGCGGGAGGGTCTAATGAGCAGTTCTTC. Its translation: CASSKDPAGGSNEQFF.

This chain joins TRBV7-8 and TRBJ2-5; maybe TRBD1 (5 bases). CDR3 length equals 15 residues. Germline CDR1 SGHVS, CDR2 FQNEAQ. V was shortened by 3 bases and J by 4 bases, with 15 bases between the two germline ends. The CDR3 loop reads CASSFSTGRSETQYF. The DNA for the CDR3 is TGTGCCAGCAGCTTTTCAACAGGACGGTCAGAGACCCAGTACTTC. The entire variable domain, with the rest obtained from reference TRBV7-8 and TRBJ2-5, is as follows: GAGVSQSPRYKVAKRGQDVALRCDPISGHVSLFWYQQALGQGPEFLTYFQNEAQLDKSGLPSDRFFAERPEGSVSTLKIQRTQQEDSAVYLCASSFSTGRSETQYFGPGTRLLVL.

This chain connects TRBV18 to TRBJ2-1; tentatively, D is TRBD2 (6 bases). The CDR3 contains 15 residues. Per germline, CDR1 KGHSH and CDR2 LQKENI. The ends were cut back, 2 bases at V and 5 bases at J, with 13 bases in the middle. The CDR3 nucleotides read TGTGCCAGCTCACCAGGGCAGGGAGGCCACAATGAGCAGTTCTTC. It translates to CASSPGQGGHNEQFF.

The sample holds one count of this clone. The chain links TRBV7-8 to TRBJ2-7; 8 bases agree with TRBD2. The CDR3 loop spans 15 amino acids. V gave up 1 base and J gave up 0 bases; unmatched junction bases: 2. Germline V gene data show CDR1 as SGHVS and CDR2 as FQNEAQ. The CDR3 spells CASSLGLASSYEQYF. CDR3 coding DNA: TGTGCCAGCAGCTTAGGACTAGCGAGCTCCTACGAGCAGTACTTC.

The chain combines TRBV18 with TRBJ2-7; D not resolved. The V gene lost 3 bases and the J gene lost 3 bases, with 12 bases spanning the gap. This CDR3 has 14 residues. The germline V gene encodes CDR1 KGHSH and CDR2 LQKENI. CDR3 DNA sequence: TGTGCCAGCTCACCGCAACCCGACAACTACGAGCAGTACTTC. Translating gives CASSPQPDNYEQYF.

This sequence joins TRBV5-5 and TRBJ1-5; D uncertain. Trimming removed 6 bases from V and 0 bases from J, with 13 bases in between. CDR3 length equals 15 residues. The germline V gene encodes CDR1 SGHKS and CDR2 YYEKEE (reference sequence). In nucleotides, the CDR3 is TGTGCCAGCACCCCAGGTGGTAATAGCAATCAGCCCCAGCATTTT. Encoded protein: CASTPGGNSNQPQHF.

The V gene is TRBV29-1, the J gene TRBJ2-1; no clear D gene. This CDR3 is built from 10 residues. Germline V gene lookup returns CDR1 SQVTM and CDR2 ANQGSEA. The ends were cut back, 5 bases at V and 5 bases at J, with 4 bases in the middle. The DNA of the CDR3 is TGCAGCGTTCGGGACAATGAGCAGTTCTTC. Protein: CSVRDNEQFF.

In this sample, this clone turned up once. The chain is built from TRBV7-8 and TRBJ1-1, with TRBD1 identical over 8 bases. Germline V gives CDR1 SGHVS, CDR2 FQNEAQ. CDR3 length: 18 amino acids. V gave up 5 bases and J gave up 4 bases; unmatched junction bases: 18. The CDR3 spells CASSIRAGDRFSFTEAFF. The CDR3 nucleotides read TGTGCCAGCAGCATAAGAGCCGGGGACAGGTTTTCCTTCACTGAAGCTTTCTTT. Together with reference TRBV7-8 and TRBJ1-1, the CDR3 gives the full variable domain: GAGVSQSPRYKVAKRGQDVALRCDPISGHVSLFWYQQALGQGPEFLTYFQNEAQLDKSGLPSDRFFAERPEGSVSTLKIQRTQQEDSAVYLCASSIRAGDRFSFTEAFFGQGTRLTVV.

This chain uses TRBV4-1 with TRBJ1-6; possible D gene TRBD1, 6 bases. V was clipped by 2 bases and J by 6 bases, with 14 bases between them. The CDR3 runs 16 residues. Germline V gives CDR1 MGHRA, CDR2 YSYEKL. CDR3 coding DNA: TGCGCCAGCAGCCAATCCAGGGGCCGTTCTAATTCACCCCTCCACTTT. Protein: CASSQSRGRSNSPLHF.

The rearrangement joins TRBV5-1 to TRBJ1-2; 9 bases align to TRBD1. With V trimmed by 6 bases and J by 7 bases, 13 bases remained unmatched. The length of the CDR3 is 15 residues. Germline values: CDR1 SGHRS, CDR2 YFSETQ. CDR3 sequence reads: CASTLNSGTGFGYTF. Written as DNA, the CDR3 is TGCGCCAGCACCCTAAACTCCGGGACAGGGTTTGGCTACACCTTC.